These 31 T cell receptor beta chains came from one sample sequenced in a study of T cells after yellow fever vaccination. TCRdb fed the 5' RACE reads into MiXCR, producing one record per CDR3 protein. The sample shows around 340,000 distinct CDR3 sequences, 8% to 10% of them seen only once. The specimen was PBMCs, collected on the day of the first yellow fever vaccination. Source of these receptors: a man aged 18 to 29 who received the YFV17D yellow fever vaccine.

The chain has TRBV5-6 and TRBJ2-5; TRBD1 matches at 8 bases. Germline trimming cut 5 bases from V and 1 base from J; bases unmatched to any gene: 7. Germline V CDR1 and CDR2: SGHDT, YYEEEE. CDR3 size: 15 residues. The chain's CDR3 is CASRAGTGFQETQYF. In DNA form, the CDR3 reads TGTGCCAGCAGGGCCGGGACAGGATTCCAAGAGACCCAGTACTTC.

This clonotype was seen more than once but under ten times. The CDR3 DNA reads as TGCGCCAGCAGCCAAGATCAAGGGATAGGCACCGGGGAGCTGTTTTTT. Translating gives CASSQDQGIGTGELFF. The chain recombines TRBV4-3 with TRBJ2-2; D gene unclear. V gave up 0 bases and J gave up 4 bases, with 12 bases separating them. CDR3 length equals 16 residues. From germline, CDR1 is LGHNA and CDR2 YSLEER.

In its sample, this clonotype was seen many times. The genes are TRBV10-3 and TRBJ2-5; D gene uncertain. Germline V gives CDR1 ENHRY, CDR2 SYGVKD. Deletions cut 6 bases from V and 6 bases from J, with 17 bases between. The CDR3 is 14 residues long. This chain's CDR3 is CAISRDIGTQTQYF. CDR3 nucleotide sequence: TGTGCCATCAGCAGAGATATAGGAACTCAGACCCAGTACTTC.

The V gene is TRBV19, the J gene TRBJ1-4, with TRBD1 as a possible D gene (6 bases). Germline V CDR1 and CDR2: LNHDA, SQIVND (reference sequence). V lost 7 bases, J lost 8 bases, and 20 bases lay in between. This CDR3 is 15 amino acids long. The CDR3, as DNA: TGTGCCAGTACCGGTTGGACAGATAAGGAAGAAAAACTGTTTTTT. It codes for CASTGWTDKEEKLFF.

V gene TRBV20-1 combines with J gene TRBJ2-1; a possible D gene is TRBD2 (5 bases). This CDR3 region has 15 residues. V was trimmed by 6 bases and J by 1 base, leaving 16 bases between them. The V gene's germline CDR1 is DFQATT and CDR2 SNEGSKA (reference sequence). The CDR3 is CSALARTDSYNEQFF. CDR3 DNA sequence: TGCAGTGCGTTAGCCCGGACTGATTCCTACAATGAGCAGTTCTTC.

The rearrangement uses TRBV5-1 and TRBJ2-6; a possible D gene is TRBD1 (6 bases). Germline V gene data show CDR1 as SGHRS and CDR2 as YFSETQ. Trimming shortened V by 4 bases and J by 0 bases, and 14 bases separated the two germline ends. There are 17 residues in the CDR3. In DNA form, the CDR3 reads TGCGCCAGCAGCATCCGGACAGTGAACTCTGGGGCCAACGTCCTGACTTTC. It specifies CASSIRTVNSGANVLTF. The whole variable domain, remainder taken from reference TRBV5-1 and TRBJ2-6, is KAGVTQTPRYLIKTRGQQVTLSCSPISGHRSVSWYQQTPGQGLQFLFEYFSETQRNKGNFPGRFSGRQFSNSRSEMNVSTLELGDSALYLCASSIRTVNSGANVLTFGAGSRLTVL.

This clonotype appeared a few times. The chain employs TRBV9 and TRBJ2-1; D not resolved. The V gene lost 0 bases and the J gene lost 4 bases, with 5 bases spanning the gap. CDR3 length: 13 residues. Germline CDR1 is SGDLS and CDR2 is YYNGEE. CDR3 bases: TGTGCCAGCAGCGTAGCGTGGTACAATGAGCAGTTCTTC. It codes for CASSVAWYNEQFF.

This clonotype turned up a few times. The CDR3 nucleotides read TGTGCCAGCTCACCATTACGTGGGACCGGGGAGCTGTTTTTT. It yields the protein CASSPLRGTGELFF. This rearrangement joins TRBV18 to TRBJ2-2; D gene uncertain. The CDR3 covers 14 residues. Trimming removed 2 bases from V and 5 bases from J, with 9 bases in between. From germline, CDR1 is KGHSH and CDR2 LQKENI.

This clonotype was counted between two and nine times. This chain uses TRBV9 with TRBJ1-2, with D possibly matching TRBD1 (5 bases). V lost 0 bases and J lost 4, with 10 bases in between. Germline CDR1 SGDLS, CDR2 YYNGEE. The CDR3 has 14 amino acids. The CDR3 is CASSVAEGLYGYTF. As DNA, the CDR3 is TGTGCCAGCAGCGTAGCGGAGGGGCTCTATGGCTACACCTTC.

This clonotype was seen a few times. The chain couples TRBV12-3 or TRBV12-4 to TRBJ2-2, with D possibly matching TRBD2 (6 bases). V lost 5 bases and J 4 bases, leaving 14 bases between the germline ends. This CDR3 has 15 residues. The CDR3 protein is CASSHLGLATGELFF. The CDR3 bases are TGTGCCAGCAGTCATCTGGGACTGGCCACCGGGGAGCTGTTTTTT.

This clonotype was found a few times. The J gene is TRBJ2-6, the V gene TRBV7-8; D unresolved. Trimming shortened V by 2 bases and J by 0 bases, and 8 bases separated the two germline ends. CDR1 is SGHVS and CDR2 is FQNEAQ in the germline V gene. The CDR3 runs 16 residues. The CDR3 spells CASSLSGTSGANVLTF. The DNA for the CDR3 is TGTGCCAGCAGCTTATCAGGAACCTCTGGGGCCAACGTCCTGACTTTC.

The gene calls are TRBV12-3 or TRBV12-4 and TRBJ1-2; D is unresolved. V shed 6 bases and J shed 7 bases, with 15 bases lying between them. CDR3 length equals 13 residues. The CDR3 region has the DNA TGTGCCAGCAGGGCTTTGGAGCGGGCTGGCTACACCTTC. Translating gives CASRALERAGYTF.

This clonotype was counted ten times or more. This chain connects TRBV5-1 to TRBJ2-3; 9 bases map to TRBD2. V shed 3 bases and J 4 bases; nucleotides not matched to a gene: 12. This CDR3 is built from 17 residues. Germline values: CDR1 SGHRS, CDR2 YFSETQ. CDR3 sequence: CASSWGAGTSIPDTQYF. The CDR3 coding sequence is TGCGCCAGCAGCTGGGGTGCCGGGACTAGCATCCCAGATACGCAGTATTTT. The complete variable domain, with remaining parts taken from reference TRBV5-1 and TRBJ2-3, reads KAGVTQTPRYLIKTRGQQVTLSCSPISGHRSVSWYQQTPGQGLQFLFEYFSETQRNKGNFPGRFSGRQFSNSRSEMNVSTLELGDSALYLCASSWGAGTSIPDTQYFGPGTRLTVL.

A few counts support this clonotype. The chain is built from TRBV20-1 and TRBJ1-5; D is perhaps TRBD1 (6 bases). Trimming removed 0 bases at V and 0 bases at J, with 15 bases between. The length of the CDR3 is 17 residues. The germline CDR1 and CDR2 sequences are DFQATT and SNEGSKA (reference sequence). The CDR3 region has the DNA TGCAGTGCTAGAGACTACAGGGAACAAGCTAGCAATCAGCCCCAGCATTTT. Amino acids: CSARDYREQASNQPQHF.

In its sample, this clonotype was seen a few times. The chain carries TRBV10-3 and TRBJ2-5; 10 bases agree with TRBD2. V shed 2 bases, J shed 5 bases, and the junction held 5 bases outside the gene matches. The CDR3 covers 15 residues. Germline V gene data show CDR1 as ENHRY and CDR2 as SYGVKD. The chain's CDR3 is CAISEPSGGLETQYF. The CDR3 DNA sequence: TGTGCCATCAGTGAGCCTAGCGGGGGCCTCGAGACCCAGTACTTC.

The sample holds a few counts of this clonotype. The gene calls are TRBV7-2 and TRBJ2-1; 8 positions agree with TRBD2. There are 14 residues in the CDR3. V was clipped by 2 bases and J by 7 bases; unmatched bases: 4. Looked up from germline, CDR1 is SGHTA and CDR2 is FQGNSA. The CDR3 region is CASSLSGLGNEQFF. In DNA form, the CDR3 reads TGTGCCAGCAGCTTATCGGGACTAGGTAATGAGCAGTTCTTC.

This clonotype occurred a few times. The chain links TRBV5-1 to TRBJ1-1; D not resolved. Germline CDR1 and CDR2: SGHRS and YFSETQ. The V end lost 1 base, the J end lost 0 bases, and 10 bases lay between the germline ends. The CDR3 contains 15 residues. CDR3 in DNA: TGCGCCAGCAGCTTGTCGGGGTCCTTGAACACTGAAGCTTTCTTT. This sequence encodes CASSLSGSLNTEAFF. Full variable domain (missing parts from reference TRBV5-1 and TRBJ1-1): KAGVTQTPRYLIKTRGQQVTLSCSPISGHRSVSWYQQTPGQGLQFLFEYFSETQRNKGNFPGRFSGRQFSNSRSEMNVSTLELGDSALYLCASSLSGSLNTEAFFGQGTRLTVV.

In its sample, this clonotype was seen a few times. The genes are TRBV30 and TRBJ1-2, with D tentatively TRBD1 (5 bases). The germline gives CDR1 GTSNPN, CDR2 SVGIG (reference sequence). The V and J ends lost 3 bases and 4 bases respectively, with 9 bases between them. The CDR3 contains 12 residues. Here the CDR3 reads CAWSRGPYGYTF. The CDR3 DNA is TGTGCCTGGAGCCGGGGCCCCTATGGCTACACCTTC. The whole variable domain, remainder taken from reference TRBV30 and TRBJ1-2, is SQTIHQWPATLVQPVGSPLSLECTVEGTSNPNLYWYRQAAGRGLQLLFYSVGIGQISSEVPQNLSASRPQDRQFILSSKKLLLSDSGFYLCAWSRGPYGYTFGSGTRLTVV.

The J gene is TRBJ2-3, the V gene TRBV4-2; no definite D call. CDR1 and CDR2 from the germline V gene are LGHNA and YNFKEQ. The CDR3 totals 18 residues. Trimming removed 0 bases from V and 4 bases from J, with 20 bases in between. CDR3 sequence reads: CASSQDARGAPASDTQYF. CDR3 coding DNA: TGTGCCAGCAGCCAAGATGCCCGCGGCGCGCCAGCATCAGATACGCAGTATTTT.

This clonotype was detected only a few times. The chain has TRBV12-3 or TRBV12-4 and TRBJ2-2; D possibly corresponds to TRBD1 (6 bases). The CDR3 is 15 amino acids. V was shortened by 3 bases and J by 0 bases, with 8 bases between the two germline ends. The CDR3 reads CASSLGTPNTGELFF. CDR3 sequence (DNA): TGTGCCAGCAGTTTGGGGACACCGAACACCGGGGAGCTGTTTTTT.

The V and J genes are TRBV19 and TRBJ2-1; 8 nucleotides match TRBD1. Germline lookup yields CDR1 LNHDA and CDR2 SQIVND (reference sequence). With V trimmed by 5 bases and J by 5 bases, 5 bases remained unmatched. The CDR3 spans 14 residues. This CDR3 is CASSLQGEDNEQFF. The CDR3 nucleotides read TGTGCCAGTAGTTTACAGGGGGAGGACAATGAGCAGTTCTTC.

This clonotype was counted between two and nine times. The chain uses TRBV7-2 and TRBJ2-7; D not resolved. Trimming left V 1 base short and J 0 bases short, with 7 bases between. Germline values: CDR1 SGHTA, CDR2 FQGNSA. This CDR3 region has 14 residues. This CDR3 is CASSLDWDSYEQYF. CDR3 in DNA: TGTGCCAGCAGCTTAGATTGGGACTCCTACGAGCAGTACTTC. The variable domain in full, with the rest retrieved from reference TRBV7-2 and TRBJ2-7, is GAGVSQSPSNKVTEKGKDVELRCDPISGHTALYWYRQSLGQGLEFLIYFQGNSAPDKSGLPSDRFSAERTGGSVSTLTIQRTQQEDSAVYLCASSLDWDSYEQYFGPGTRLTVT.

The table lists this clonotype with many counts. The chain employs TRBV4-2 and TRBJ1-1; D may be TRBD1 (6 bases). CDR1 and CDR2 from the germline V gene are LGHNA and YNFKEQ. The CDR3 is made up of 14 amino acids. Trimming removed 4 bases from V and 3 bases from J, with 12 bases in between. CDR3 sequence (DNA): TGTGCCAGCAGCCCGTTACAGGGATACACTGAAGCTTTCTTT. Its translation: CASSPLQGYTEAFF.

The rearrangement links TRBV7-2 to TRBJ2-4; 8 bases are shared with TRBD2. The germline V gene has CDR1 SGHTA and CDR2 FQGNSA. V gave up 2 bases and J gave up 5 bases; unmatched junction bases: 11. CDR3 length: 17 amino acids. In DNA, the CDR3 is TGTGCCAGCAGCTTATACCGGGGGGGGGCCCGTCAAAACATTCAGTACTTC. Translating it yields CASSLYRGGARQNIQYF. Full variable domain (remainder filled in from reference TRBV7-2 and TRBJ2-4): GAGVSQSPSNKVTEKGKDVELRCDPISGHTALYWYRQSLGQGLEFLIYFQGNSAPDKSGLPSDRFSAERTGGSVSTLTIQRTQQEDSAVYLCASSLYRGGARQNIQYFGAGTRLSVL.

This clonotype was seen once. J is TRBJ1-2 and V is TRBV21-1. TRBV21-1 represents a pseudogene. CDR3 size: 16 residues. The CDR3 coding sequence is TGTGCCAGCAGCCCGAGAGAGGCCCCATCTCTCTATGGCTACACCTTC. Translating gives CASSPREAPSLYGYTF.

This clonotype occurred many times. V and J are TRBV24-1 and TRBJ2-2; D is unclear. The germline V and J ends were trimmed by 3 bases and 9 bases, with 13 bases remaining between them. The CDR3 consists of 14 residues. Germline V gene data show CDR1 as KGHDR and CDR2 as SFDVKD. CDR3 sequence (DNA): TGTGCCACCAGTGATCCCGGGTCCCGGAGGGAGCTGTTTTTT. Amino acid sequence: CATSDPGSRRELFF.

This clonotype was detected a few times. V usage is TRBV7-3 and J usage is TRBJ2-6, with a possible D match to TRBD2 (5 bases). V was clipped by 4 bases and J by 1 base, with 8 bases between them. The CDR3 loop spans 15 amino acids. CDR1 and CDR2 (germline): SGHTA, FQGTGA. The DNA of the CDR3 is TGTGCCAGCAGCTATCCGGGGTCTGGGGCCAACGTCCTGACTTTC. Protein sequence: CASSYPGSGANVLTF.

This clonotype has a handful of counts. V is TRBV6-5 and J is TRBJ2-1; the D call may be TRBD1 or TRBD2 (5 bases each). This CDR3 has 13 amino acids. V was trimmed by 4 bases and J by 7 bases, leaving 11 bases between them. Germline CDR1 is MNHEY and CDR2 is SVGAGI. The CDR3 sequence: CASSLGVANEQFF. In nucleotides, the CDR3 is TGTGCCAGCAGTTTGGGGGTAGCGAATGAGCAGTTCTTC.

The CDR3 loop is CSARPPDMVVTEAFF. CDR3 nucleotide sequence: TGCAGTGCTAGACCACCCGACATGGTCGTCACTGAAGCTTTCTTT. V is TRBV20-1 and J is TRBJ1-1; D remains unclear. The germline V and J ends were trimmed by 2 bases and 4 bases, with 17 bases remaining between them. The CDR3 sequence is 15 residues long. Germline values: CDR1 DFQATT, CDR2 SNEGSKA (reference sequence).

Only a few counts were recorded for this clonotype. The chain recombines TRBV12-3 or TRBV12-4 with TRBJ2-7; 7 bases are shared with TRBD1. The CDR3 is made up of 15 amino acids. Trimming at V came to 6 bases and at J to 2 bases, leaving 10 bases not matched to a gene. CDR3 nucleotide sequence: TGTGCCAGCAGGACCAGAGAGGGACAGACCTACGAGCAGTACGTC. It codes for CASRTREGQTYEQYV.

The rearrangement uses TRBV3-1 and TRBJ2-3; D remains unclear. This CDR3 contains 15 residues. Germline-derived CDR1 and CDR2 are LGHDT and YNNKEL (reference sequence). Trimming cost V 6 bases and J 2 bases, with 15 bases left between them. The CDR3 region is CASRPTRASTDTQYF. The CDR3 bases are TGTGCCAGCAGACCGACCAGAGCTTCCACAGATACGCAGTATTTT.